A selection of T cell receptor beta chains follows, all from one sample in a study of cytomegalovirus exposure and HLA in healthy donors. TCRdb's table, derived via immunoSEQ multiplex PCR, lists solely in-frame clones and lacks some. The sample contains around 130,000 clones, around four fifths of which appear only once. Sequenced sample: PBMCs. These receptors came from a boy aged 5-17 years in good health and CMV-seronegative. CDR3s include the opening cysteine and the closing phenylalanine or tryptophan. Each record gives: CDR3 length, J gene, D gene, clone size, V gene, CDR3 DNA, CDR3 protein. D genes are given only for firm matches. A row's size may be missing; if present it is once, few, many or a size class.

14 TRBJ2-3 NA NA TRBV27 TGTGCCAGCAGTTTTTTGGAGGGCCAAGATACGCAGTATTTT CASSFLEGQDTQYF
12 TRBJ1-1 TRBD1 NA TRBV5-6 TGTGCCAGCAGCCCGGGACAGGGGAAAGCTTTCTTT CASSPGQGKAFF
15 TRBJ2-2 NA NA TRBV27 TGTGCCAGCAGGTTAACAGGCTCGAACACCGGGGAGCTGTTTTTT CASRLTGSNTGELFF
12 TRBJ2-1 NA once TRBV6-1 TGTGCCAGCAGTGAGACAATAATTGAGCAGTTCTTC CASSETIIEQFF
16 TRBJ1-1 TRBD1 once TRBV2 TGTGCCAGCAGTGCCCCGGACAGGGCGATGAACACTGAAGCTTTCTTT CASSAPDRAMNTEAFF
14 TRBJ2-7 TRBD2 NA TRBV27 TGTGCCAGCAGTTTAGGGCTAGCGGGAGACGAGCAGTACTTC CASSLGLAGDEQYF
14 TRBJ2-5 NA NA TRBV15 TGTGCCACCAGCAGACCGGAGGACCAAGAGACCCAGTACTTC CATSRPEDQETQYF
12 TRBJ2-3 NA NA TRBV6-5 TGTGCCAGCGGGCGGGGAGGAGATACGCAGTATTTT CASGRGGDTQYF
16 TRBJ2-3 TRBD2 NA TRBV2 TGTGCCAGCAGTGGACTAGCGGGAGTAAGGACAGATACGCAGTATTTT CASSGLAGVRTDTQYF
14 TRBJ2-1 TRBD2 NA TRBV6-5 TGTGCCAGCAGACCCGGGACTAGCTCCTCTGAGCAGTTCTTC CASRPGTSSSEQFF
14 TRBJ2-7 NA once TRBV30 TGTGCCTGGAGTGTACTTAGCCTCCGGAACGAGCAGTACTTC CAWSVLSLRNEQYF
15 TRBJ2-3 TRBD2 NA TRBV29-1 TGCAGCGTGTCTAGTCTAGCGGGTCCCACAGATACGCAGTATTTT CSVSSLAGPTDTQYF
15 TRBJ1-1 NA NA TRBV19 TGTGCCAGTAGTATAGATTGGGCGCGGGGTACTGAAGCTTTCTTT CASSIDWARGTEAFF
14 TRBJ1-5 NA NA TRBV6-6 TGTGCCAGCAGTTACCATCATAGCAATCAGCCCCAGCATTTT CASSYHHSNQPQHF
15 TRBJ1-5 TRBD1 few TRBV19 TGTGCCAGCTATCCCGGGACAGGGGAAGGTCAGCCCCAGCATTTT CASYPGTGEGQPQHF
14 TRBJ1-2 TRBD1 NA TRBV2 TGTGCCGGCAGAAGCATACAGGGGGCGGATGGCTACACCTTC CAGRSIQGADGYTF
19 TRBJ2-1 TRBD2 NA TRBV4-2 TGTGCCAGCAGCCAAGAGGTGCGGGTGGAACTAGCGTCCTACAATGAGCAGTTCTTC CASSQEVRVELASYNEQFF
13 TRBJ1-4 TRBD1 NA TRBV7-2 TGTGCCAGCAGCTCCGACAGGGGTGAAAAACTGTTTTTT CASSSDRGEKLFF
14 TRBJ2-7 NA NA TRBV11-2 TGTGCCAGCACCTCTTTGGGGGGCTCCTACGAGCAGTACTTC CASTSLGGSYEQYF
13 TRBJ1-1 TRBD1 few TRBV6-5 TGTGCCAGCGGAGACAGGGGAGGAACTGAAGCTTTCTTT CASGDRGGTEAFF
15 TRBJ2-7 TRBD2 NA TRBV6-5 TGTGCCAGCAGTTACTCGTTACAGCGGGATTACGAGCAGTACTTC CASSYSLQRDYEQYF
15 TRBJ2-3 NA NA TRBV7-9 TGTGCCAGCAGCTTAGACTTTCTTGGTGGAGATACGCAGTATTTT CASSLDFLGGDTQYF
15 TRBJ2-1 TRBD1 NA TRBV7-7 TGTGCCAGCAGCCCCGGGACAGGGTTCAACAATGAGCAGTTCTTC CASSPGTGFNNEQFF
17 TRBJ1-1 TRBD1 NA TRBV7-2 TGTGCCAGCAGCTATTCTTCCGGGACAGGGTTTGTCACTGAAGCTTTCTTT CASSYSSGTGFVTEAFF
15 TRBJ2-1 TRBD2 NA TRBV9 TGTGCCAGCAGCGCCCCTAGCGGGACGTACAATGAGCAGTTCTTC CASSAPSGTYNEQFF
16 TRBJ2-3 TRBD2 NA TRBV5-6 TGTGCCAGCAGCTTCGGACTAGCGGGGGGCACAGATACGCAGTATTTT CASSFGLAGGTDTQYF
13 TRBJ1-1 NA NA TRBV6-5 TGTGCCAGCAGGTATATTGGTCGGACTGAAGCTTTCTTT CASRYIGRTEAFF
15 TRBJ2-1 TRBD2 NA TRBV4-1 TGCGCCAGCAGCCAAGAATTTCGCGGGGGGAATGAGCAGTTCTTC CASSQEFRGGNEQFF
13 TRBJ1-1 NA NA TRBV30 TGTGCCTGGATTAAAGGGGGGAACACTGAAGCTTTCTTT CAWIKGGNTEAFF
11 TRBJ1-6 NA NA TRBV30 TGTGCCTGGAGTACCGCGGCACCCCTCCACTTT CAWSTAAPLHF
16 TRBJ2-4 TRBD1 few TRBV5-1 TGCGCCAGCAGCACCGGACAGGGAGGAGCCAAAAACATTCAGTACTTC CASSTGQGGAKNIQYF
15 TRBJ1-4 NA once TRBV5-1 TGCGCCAGCAGCCCGGGACACCGAGATAATGAAAAACTGTTTTTT CASSPGHRDNEKLFF
17 TRBJ2-7 TRBD2 NA TRBV4-2 TGTGCCAGCAGCCAAGATAACCGGGAGGGTGGGGCTTACGAGCAGTACTTC CASSQDNREGGAYEQYF
16 TRBJ2-5 TRBD2 NA TRBV12-5 TGTGCTAGTGGTTTGCCCTCAGGGAGGGGCGAAGAGACCCAGTACTTC CASGLPSGRGEETQYF
14 TRBJ2-3 NA NA TRBV11-3 TGTGCCAGCAGCTTTAGTCTCCGCACAGATACGCAGTATTTT CASSFSLRTDTQYF
12 TRBJ1-2 NA NA TRBV30 TGTGCCTGGAATACCCAGGGTGATGGCTACACCTTC CAWNTQGDGYTF